This TCR beta chain emerged from a study of PD-1 blockade in classical Hodgkin lymphoma. General study findings and limits: CD4+ but not CD8+ TCR diversity rose significantly by C4D1. Exclusion was applied to patients who started nivolumab under 1 year after ASCT.

About this clone itself: Its antigen is currently unknown.

This CDR3 is 15 amino acids long. Trimming removed 4 bases at V and 7 bases at J, with 18 bases between. The germline V gene has CDR1 SGHRS and CDR2 YFSETQ. The time point was: cycle 4 day 1 (C4D1), after around six weeks of nivolumab. Autologous stem cell transplantation was followed by relapse in every patient, and brentuximab vedotin exposure varied. Starting with thawed PBMCs, CD4+ T cells were purified by magnetic negative selection. Patients showed best responses of complete response, partial response or progressive disease. The table came from immunoSEQ multiplex PCR; TCRdb's copy has only in-frame clones and leaves some out. The profile shows about 12,000 clones, around 83% of them singletons.

This clonotype originated in a human donor with classical Hodgkin lymphoma. This rearrangement joins TRBV5-1 to TRBJ2-4, with a weak D call TRBD1 (5 bases). Sequenced material: CD4+ T cells from blood, taken before the fourth cycle of nivolumab. For the CDR3, the DNA is TGCGCCAGCAGCAATCTGGATCCAGGGCTTAACATTCAGTACTTC. This sequence encodes CASSNLDPGLNIQYF.